This TCR beta chain stems from a study of T-cell reconstitution after alpha-beta-depleted transplantation in children. The length of the CDR3 is 11 residues. The germline gives CDR1 SNHLY, CDR2 FYNNEI. Preparation of the TCRbeta library was carried out with unique molecular identifiers. TCRdb redid the calling of the PCR reads with MiXCR, one entry per CDR3 protein. The sample consists of about 610,000 distinct CDR3 sequences, about 11% of them appearing once. As regards this clonotype: A much larger clone is a single base away; this may be a read error.

The sequence was collected from a human donor who donated a stem cell graft to a child with acute myeloid leukemia. Here the sequenced sample was PBMCs from the stem cell graft donor, taken from the stem cell graft. V and J are TRBV2 and TRBJ2-4; D is undetermined. This chain's CDR3 is CASSKDVIRYF. DNA of the CDR3: TGTGCCAGCAGTAAGGATGTCATTCGGTACTTC. Using reference TRBV2 and TRBJ2-4 for the parts outside the CDR3, the full variable domain is EPEVTQTPSHQVTQMGQEVILRCVPISNHLYFYWYRQILGQKVEFLVSFYNNEISEKSEIFDDQFSVERPDGSNFTLKIRSTKLEDSAMYFCASSKDVIRYFGAGTRLSVL.